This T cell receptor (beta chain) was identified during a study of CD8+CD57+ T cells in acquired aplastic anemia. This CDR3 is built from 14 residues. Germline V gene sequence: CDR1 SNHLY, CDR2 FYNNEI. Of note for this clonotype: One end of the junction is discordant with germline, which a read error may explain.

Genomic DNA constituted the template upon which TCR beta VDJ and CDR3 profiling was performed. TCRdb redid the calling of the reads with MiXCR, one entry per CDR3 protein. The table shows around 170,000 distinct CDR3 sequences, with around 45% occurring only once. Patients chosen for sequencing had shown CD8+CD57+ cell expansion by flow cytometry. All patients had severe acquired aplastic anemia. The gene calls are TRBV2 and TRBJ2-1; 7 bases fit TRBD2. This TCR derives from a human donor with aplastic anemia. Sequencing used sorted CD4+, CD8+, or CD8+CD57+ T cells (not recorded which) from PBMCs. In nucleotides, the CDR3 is TGTGCCAGCAGTGAACTAGCGGCGGCGGTTGAGCGGTTCTTC. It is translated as CASSELAAAVERFF.